Listed below are T cell receptor beta chains from one sample, sequenced in a study of blood T cell repertoires in COVID-19. Profiling relied on immunoSEQ multiplex PCR, and the TCRdb table lists in-frame clones only, not all of them. Here the sample spans 45,000 to 75,000 clones, about 91% being singletons. The sequenced sample was peripheral blood. These receptors originate from a man in his sixties with acute or convalescent COVID-19. Both conserved end residues are part of each CDR3. D genes are given only for firm matches. Part of the rows lack a size; the others show once, few, many or a class for expanded clones.

>TRBD1|TRBJ2-2|TRBV6-5|.
CASRLQGADTGELFF
TGTGCCAGCAGACTACAGGGGGCGGACACCGGGGAGCTGTTTTTT
>TRBD2|TRBJ2-3|TRBV5-1|.
CASTELPGLAGVDTQYF
TGCGCCAGCACCGAGCTTCCGGGACTAGCGGGAGTAGATACGCAGTATTTT
>.|TRBJ2-5|TRBV27|medium-sized
CASSSYSPQETQYF
TGTGCCAGCAGTTCCTATAGCCCACAAGAGACCCAGTACTTC
>.|TRBJ2-5|TRBV7-3|.
CASSLVWGPQETQYF
TGTGCCAGCAGCTTAGTGTGGGGCCCTCAAGAGACCCAGTACTTC
>TRBD2|TRBJ2-7|TRBV5-4|once
CASNLAGGRYEQYF
TGTGCCAGCAACCTAGCGGGAGGGAGATACGAGCAGTACTTC
>.|TRBJ1-1|TRBV12-3/TRBV12-4|.
CASSFSAVTEAFF
TGTGCCAGCAGTTTTAGCGCGGTCACTGAAGCTTTCTTT
>TRBD2|TRBJ2-5|TRBV10-3|.
CAISELAGGPYETQYF
TGTGCCATCAGTGAACTAGCGGGAGGGCCGTACGAGACCCAGTACTTC
>TRBD1|TRBJ1-1|TRBV28|.
CASSSWTGGTEAFF
TGTGCCAGCAGTTCATGGACAGGGGGCACTGAAGCTTTCTTT
>.|TRBJ1-2|TRBV7-2|.
CASSSGVGYGYTF
TGTGCCAGTTCCTCGGGGGTGGGATATGGCTACACCTTC
>TRBD2|TRBJ2-7|TRBV2|.
CASRVTSGSPYEQYF
TGTGCCAGCAGGGTGACTAGCGGGAGTCCCTACGAGCAGTACTTC
>TRBD2|TRBJ2-7|TRBV5-4|once
CASSPIAGVGEQYF
TGTGCCAGCAGTCCAATAGCGGGAGTTGGCGAGCAGTACTTC
>.|TRBJ2-1|TRBV2|.
CASRPGIKNNEQFF
TGTGCCAGCAGGCCGGGAATCAAAAACAATGAGCAGTTCTTC
>TRBD1|TRBJ1-2|TRBV7-2|.
CASSERPDRVYGYTF
TGTGCCAGCAGCGAGAGACCAGACAGGGTCTATGGCTACACCTTC
>.|TRBJ2-1|TRBV11-1|.
CASSFSSFYNEQFF
TGTGCCAGCAGCTTTTCGTCGTTCTACAATGAGCAGTTCTTC
>TRBD2|TRBJ2-1|TRBV14|few
CASSQVRGLAGVGLFF
TGTGCCAGCAGCCAAGTACGAGGACTAGCGGGAGTGGGGCTGTTCTTC
>TRBD1|TRBJ2-7|TRBV28|.
CASSRGTGETGEQYF
TGTGCCAGCAGTCGCGGGACAGGGGAGACGGGCGAGCAGTACTTC
>.|TRBJ1-1|TRBV7-3|.
CASSSQGSGTEAFF
TGTGCCAGCAGCTCGCAGGGGAGCGGCACTGAAGCTTTCTTT
>TRBD1|TRBJ2-7|TRBV5-1|.
CASSSGRDRVYEQYF
TGCGCCAGCAGCTCAGGTCGGGACAGAGTCTACGAGCAGTACTTC
>.|TRBJ1-5|TRBV10-3|.
CAISQPGNQPQHF
TGTGCCATCAGTCAACCGGGCAATCAGCCCCAGCATTTT
>TRBD1|TRBJ1-4|TRBV27|.
CASSLSGQNNEKLFF
TGTGCCAGCAGTTTATCGGGACAGAATAATGAAAAACTGTTTTTT
>TRBD1|TRBJ2-1|TRBV11-2|.
CASSPGTGSGYEQFF
TGTGCCAGCAGCCCTGGGACAGGGAGTGGCTATGAGCAGTTCTTC
>TRBD1|TRBJ1-3|TRBV28|.
CASSSNRGSGNTIYF
TGTGCCAGCAGTAGCAACAGGGGCTCTGGAAACACCATATATTTT
>.|TRBJ1-1|TRBV5-1|few
CASSLSGFANTEAFF
TGCGCCAGCAGCTTGTCAGGGTTTGCGAACACTGAAGCTTTCTTT
>.|TRBJ2-4|TRBV28|.
CASSHQLRSPLAKNIQYF
TGTGCCAGCAGTCATCAACTCCGATCGCCGCTAGCCAAAAACATTCAGTACTTC
>.|TRBJ1-2|TRBV2|.
CASKRDISSYGYTF
TGTGCCAGCAAGAGGGACATTAGTTCCTATGGCTACACCTTC
>.|TRBJ2-3|TRBV27|.
CASSFQDTQYF
TGTGCCAGCAGTTTCCAAGATACGCAGTATTTT
>.|TRBJ2-7|TRBV14|.
CASSQRPGYYEQYF
TGTGCCAGCAGCCAACGGCCGGGGTACTACGAGCAGTACTTC
>.|TRBJ1-6|TRBV27|.
CASSLLGAPLHF
TGTGCCAGCAGTTTACTCGGAGCACCCCTCCACTTT
>TRBD2|TRBJ2-1|TRBV2|.
CASSEGWTSGTNEQFF
TGTGCCAGCAGTGAAGGTTGGACTAGCGGGACGAATGAGCAGTTCTTC
>.|TRBJ2-1|TRBV5-1|few
CASSYGQFSYNEQFF
TGCGCCAGCAGCTACGGACAGTTCTCCTACAATGAGCAGTTCTTC
>.|TRBJ1-2|TRBV7-9|.
CASSLSVGDYGYTF
TGTGCCAGCAGCTTAAGTGTGGGCGATTATGGCTACACCTTC
>TRBD2|TRBJ2-7|TRBV4-2|.
CASSPGTSGQSPPYEQYF
TGTGCCAGCAGCCCGGGGACTAGCGGACAGTCCCCCCCCTACGAGCAGTACTTC
>.|TRBJ1-2|TRBV10-3|.
CAITQKGGNYGYTF
TGTGCCATCACCCAAAAGGGGGGGAACTATGGCTACACCTTC
>TRBD1|TRBJ2-1|TRBV10-1|.
CASSESGSGQGHNEQFF
TGCGCCAGCAGTGAGTCCGGGTCCGGACAGGGCCACAATGAGCAGTTCTTC
>TRBD1|TRBJ2-1|TRBV23-1|.
CASSQKGTVARDEQFF
TGCGCCAGCAGTCAGAAGGGGACAGTGGCCCGGGATGAGCAGTTCTTC
>.|TRBJ1-4|TRBV5-1|.
CASSLRANEKLFF
TGCGCCAGCAGCTTACGCGCTAATGAAAAACTGTTTTTT